The next 18 T cell receptor beta chains were all read from a single sample in a study of T-cell reconstitution after alpha-beta-depleted transplantation in children. Unique molecular identifiers were used to barcode this TCRbeta library. MiXCR, applied by TCRdb to the PCR reads, yields one record per CDR3 protein. The sample includes about 78,000 distinct CDR3 sequences, roughly 14% of them seen just once. Specimen: PBMCs, mostly from graft donor cells, collected 180 days after TCRalphabeta/CD19-depleted stem cell transplant. Every receptor here comes from a male patient between 2 and 9 years old who had a stem cell transplant for acute lymphoblastic leukemia, so the T cells may come from the graft donor.

This chain connects TRBV27 to TRBJ2-7; a possible D gene is TRBD2 (6 bases). From germline, CDR1 is MNHEY and CDR2 SMNVEV (reference sequence). This CDR3 has 15 residues. V was pared by 5 bases and J by 1 base, with 15 bases between. CDR3 amino acids: CASSLGTPSSYEQYF. The DNA for the CDR3 is TGTGCCAGCAGTCTTGGGACTCCAAGTTCCTACGAGCAGTACTTC.

The genes are TRBV6-1 and TRBJ1-6; maybe TRBD1 (5 bases). Deletions cut 10 bases from V and 8 bases from J, with 18 bases between. Germline V lookup: CDR1 MNHNS, CDR2 SASEGT. The CDR3 consists of 14 residues. Here the CDR3 DNA reads TGTGCCACCGGAGTGGGCAGGGAGGATTCACCCCTCCACTTT. It specifies CATGVGREDSPLHF.

This clonotype was seen only a few times. This sequence joins TRBV20-1 and TRBJ1-1, with unresolved D. The germline gives CDR1 DFQATT, CDR2 SNEGSKA (reference sequence). There are 11 residues in the CDR3. CDR3 nucleotide sequence: TGCAGCGCGGGATTGAACACTGAAGCTTTCTTT. Translation: CSAGLNTEAFF.

V usage is TRBV5-1 and J usage is TRBJ2-7; possibly TRBD2 for D (6 bases). The V end was cut by 0 bases, the J end by 1 base, with 17 bases between. The CDR3 consists of 17 residues. Germline V lookup: CDR1 SGHRS, CDR2 YFSETQ. CDR3: CASSLAVTREGSYEQYF. DNA of the CDR3: TGCGCCAGCAGCTTGGCCGTGACTAGGGAAGGGTCCTACGAGCAGTACTTC.

This rearrangement joins TRBV2 to TRBJ2-7, with TRBD1 matching over 7 bases. Trimming took 10 bases from V and 0 from J; bases not matched to a gene: 9. This CDR3 is built from 14 residues. Germline V CDR1 and CDR2: SNHLY, FYNNEI. CDR3 coding DNA: TGTGCCACTTTAGGGGCAGGGGGCTCCTACGAGCAGTACTTC. This encodes CATLGAGGSYEQYF.

This chain connects TRBV20-1 to TRBJ1-1; no reliable D call. Trimming shortened V by 3 bases and J by 1 base, and 9 bases separated the two germline ends. CDR3 length equals 13 residues. The germline gives CDR1 DFQATT, CDR2 SNEGSKA (reference sequence). The CDR3 loop is CSASLQPNTEAFF. The CDR3, as DNA: TGCAGTGCTAGTTTGCAGCCGAACACTGAAGCTTTCTTT.

The rearrangement joins TRBV7-3 to TRBJ2-7; tentatively, D is TRBD2 (5 bases). Trimming stripped 2 bases from V and 4 bases from J, with 15 bases between. The germline V gene encodes CDR1 SGHTA and CDR2 FQGTGA. The CDR3 consists of 15 residues. The CDR3 loop is CASSLGSRTLYEQYF. The DNA for the CDR3 is TGTGCCAGCAGCTTAGGATCTCGGACTTTATACGAGCAGTACTTC.

The chain links TRBV12-3 or TRBV12-4 to TRBJ2-7; 7 bases are a match to TRBD2. CDR3 length: 15 amino acids. J lost 3 bases, V lost 4 bases, and 9 bases had no gene match. The DNA of the CDR3 is TGTGCCAGCAGTTCGAGGGGAGGGCCTAACTACGAGCAGTACTTC. Its protein is CASSSRGGPNYEQYF.

By share, this clonotype ranks as large (0.1 to 1%). This rearrangement joins TRBV25-1 to TRBJ2-7, with D possibly being TRBD2 (6 bases). The CDR3 has 16 amino acids. The V gene lost 3 bases and the J gene lost 3 bases, with 18 bases spanning the gap. The V gene's germline CDR1 is MGHDK and CDR2 SYGVNS. The CDR3 DNA reads TGTGCCAGCAGTGACCCTAGGGAGGAAGGGTTCTACGAGCAGTACTTC. Translated: CASSDPREEGFYEQYF.

The gene calls are TRBV28 and TRBJ2-1; no definite D call. The V and J ends lost 2 bases and 6 bases respectively, with 14 bases between them. From germline, CDR1 is MDHEN and CDR2 SYDVKM. This CDR3 has 15 residues. In nucleotides, the CDR3 is TGTGCCAGCAGTTTAGGAACCTTCTTGGTCAATGAGCAGTTCTTC. This codes for CASSLGTFLVNEQFF.

The chain recombines TRBV20-1 with TRBJ1-2; D gene unclear. The CDR3 is 14 amino acids. V lost 0 bases and J lost 0, with 8 bases in between. The V gene's germline CDR1 is DFQATT and CDR2 SNEGSKA (reference sequence). CDR3 protein: CSARDSGANYGYTF. CDR3 coding DNA: TGCAGTGCTAGAGATTCAGGAGCTAACTATGGCTACACCTTC.

CDR3 sequence (DNA): TGCAGTGCCAAGACGTTTATTGAAGAGACCCAGTACTTC. It yields the protein CSAKTFIEETQYF. This chain uses TRBV20-1 with TRBJ2-5; D ambiguous. This CDR3 contains 13 residues. The V gene's germline CDR1 is DFQATT and CDR2 SNEGSKA (reference sequence). Deletions cut 6 bases from V and 3 bases from J, with 14 bases between.

V usage is TRBV6-5 and J usage is TRBJ2-1, with TRBD2 matching 11 bases. In germline, CDR1 is MNHEY, CDR2 SVGAGI. The V segment lost 5 bases and the J segment 1 base; nucleotides outside the gene matches: 7. This CDR3 comprises 17 residues. CDR3: CASSNRWTSGSYNEQFF. CDR3 nucleotides: TGTGCCAGCAGTAACCGGTGGACTAGCGGGTCCTACAATGAGCAGTTCTTC.

The genes are TRBV18 and TRBJ1-1, with D possibly TRBD1 on 5 matching bases. The CDR3 totals 14 residues. Per germline, CDR1 KGHSH and CDR2 LQKENI. Deletions cut 4 bases from V and 1 base from J, with 10 bases between. The CDR3 DNA reads as TGTGCCAGCTCACTAGGGGTAGCGAACACTGAAGCTTTCTTT. Amino acids: CASSLGVANTEAFF.

V gene TRBV6-5 combines with J gene TRBJ2-7, with 7 nucleotides matching TRBD1. This CDR3 has 14 amino acids. The V gene's germline CDR1 is MNHEY and CDR2 SVGAGI. J lost 1 base, V lost 2 bases, and 2 bases had no gene match. The CDR3 spells CASSYRDSSYEQYF. The CDR3 DNA reads as TGTGCCAGCAGTTACCGGGACAGTTCCTACGAGCAGTACTTC.

There are a few counts of this clonotype. The chain combines TRBV5-4 with TRBJ1-2, with 7 bases aligning to TRBD1. CDR1 and CDR2 (germline): SGHNT, YYREEE (reference sequence). The V segment lost 4 bases and the J segment 4 bases; nucleotides outside the gene matches: 4. This CDR3 contains 13 residues. Written as DNA, the CDR3 is TGTGCCAGCAGCCCGGGACAGCTCTATGGCTACACCTTC. This codes for CASSPGQLYGYTF.

The table lists this clonotype with a few counts. This rearrangement joins TRBV28 to TRBJ2-3; 8 nucleotides line up with TRBD2. This CDR3 is 15 amino acids long. The germline CDR1 and CDR2 sequences are MDHEN and SYDVKM. V gave up 6 bases and J gave up 7 bases; unmatched junction bases: 12. The CDR3 DNA is TGTGCCAGCAGCCCCGGGAGGGGGGCGCGGTATACGCAGTATTTT. Its translation is CASSPGRGARYTQYF.

The genes are TRBV5-1 and TRBJ1-2; D is possibly TRBD1 (5 bases). The germline V and J ends were trimmed by 5 bases and 4 bases, with 12 bases remaining between them. Germline V lookup: CDR1 SGHRS, CDR2 YFSETQ. The CDR3 runs 13 residues. CDR3 DNA sequence: TGCGCCAGCAGAATTGGGGCGGGCTATGGCTACACCTTC. It yields the protein CASRIGAGYGYTF.